A selection of T cell receptor beta chains follows, all from one sample in a study of shared clonotypes between healthy human individuals. Repertoires were generated with immunoSEQ multiplex PCR, while TCRdb's copy carries only in-frame clones and drops some. Among over a million clones listed, just under 99% were seen once. Sequences were obtained from naive CD4+ T cells sorted from blood. Receptors were obtained from a man aged 25-45 years in good health. Each CDR3 is given with its conserved first and last residue.

V	J	CDR3
TRBV7-8	TRBJ2-2	CASSLPTSGSGTGELFF
TRBV5-4	TRBJ2-3	CASSSDPYTQYF
TRBV18	TRBJ1-1	CASTIKQENTEAFF
TRBV10-1	TRBJ2-7	CASSEFGTGDYEQYF
TRBV7-9	TRBJ2-7	CASVKYRGGRLPNEQYF
TRBV7-8	TRBJ2-1	CASRRTSGRRPSYNEQFF
TRBV11-3	TRBJ2-1	CASSGKRSEQFF
TRBV27	TRBJ2-3	CASRPISTDTQYF
TRBV11-3	TRBJ2-3	CASSPATGLNTQYF
TRBV10-3	TRBJ2-2	CAISESQLPPGELFF
TRBV28	TRBJ2-3	CASSREAGVGDTQYF
TRBV5-1	TRBJ2-7	CASRPQGSRREQYF
TRBV5-1	TRBJ1-4	CASSRPGQGNEKLFF
TRBV7-9	TRBJ1-1	CASSRGADTEAFF
TRBV7-2	TRBJ2-5	CASSFWALQETQYF
TRBV19	TRBJ1-5	CASSIGVNQPQHF
TRBV7-9	TRBJ2-3	CASSLGHTQYF
TRBV11-2	TRBJ2-3	CASSYFTGGDTQYF
TRBV5-1	TRBJ2-7	CASSYGTGPYEQYF
TRBV7-2	TRBJ1-2	CASSLQGQGAADYGYTF
TRBV9	TRBJ2-1	CASSAFRGDLYNEQFF
TRBV5-1	TRBJ2-7	CASSRGTDSYEQYF
TRBV28	TRBJ1-2	CASSLSGLSANYGYTF
TRBV28	TRBJ1-2	CASSLRGFGYTF
TRBV28	TRBJ1-5	CASSFMGQGYQPQHF
TRBV5-4	TRBJ2-1	CASSKRTSRNEQFF
TRBV11-3	TRBJ1-1	CASSFSGTTEAFF
TRBV18	TRBJ2-1	CASSQRGGEGRRNEQFF
TRBV5-1	TRBJ2-2	CASSTGTSGRAGTGELFF
TRBV7-2	TRBJ2-3	CASSFRLAGSTDTQYF
TRBV4-2	TRBJ2-3	CASSQDPGTSEADTQYF
TRBV5-1	TRBJ1-1	CASSKEPKTRVNTEAFF
TRBV5-6	TRBJ1-5	CASSWWGEGNQPQHF
TRBV29-1	TRBJ2-1	CSVLDSSYNEQFF
TRBV5-4	TRBJ1-3	CASSLVGQGPSGNTIYF
TRBV9	TRBJ2-2	CASSARLAATGELFF
TRBV30	TRBJ2-5	CAWSVGSRETQYF
TRBV5-4	TRBJ2-1	CASKEGHRAFNEQFF
TRBV7-9	TRBJ2-7	CASSLEAGRGYF
TRBV28	TRBJ2-7	CASSPGLGSEQYF
TRBV5-1	TRBJ2-1	CASSLAARSTIGQFF
TRBV19	TRBJ1-2	CASTPLGANYGYTF
TRBV7-2	TRBJ2-3	CASSVRTGTDTQYF
TRBV6-1	TRBJ2-1	CASSGGTSGSWRRTYNEQFF
TRBV4-1	TRBJ2-6	CASSPRQESSGANVLTF
TRBV5-1	TRBJ1-2	CASSSDRDYGYTF
TRBV18	TRBJ2-7	CASSQGFGAYEQYF
TRBV18	TRBJ2-1	CASSPGAGGLSEQFF
TRBV29-1	TRBJ1-4	CSVEEAGTRREKLFF